The 10 T cell receptor beta chains in this list originate from one sample, sequenced in a study of blood T cell repertoires in COVID-19. TCRdb's table, derived via immunoSEQ multiplex PCR, lists solely in-frame clones and lacks some. The sample lists about 58,000 clones; 70% to 90% were seen once. The sequenced material came from peripheral blood. The receptors were sampled from a woman aged 70-85 years with active COVID-19.

This clone was found once. V gene TRBV28 combines with J gene TRBJ2-7; 9 bases agree with TRBD1. Germline V gives CDR1 MDHEN, CDR2 SYDVKM. The CDR3 sequence is 18 residues long. The trim removed 3 bases at V and 4 bases at J, leaving 16 bases unmatched. CDR3 bases: TGTGCCAGCAGTTTTCGGCCCGGGACAGGGAAGGGTCTTTACGAGCAGTACTTC. Residues: CASSFRPGTGKGLYEQYF.

Points on this clone: At the DNA level, this CDR3 is encoded by other sequences in the same sample as well. The CDR3 reads CASSVGGSTDTQYF. CDR3 sequence (DNA): TGTGCCAGCAGCGTAGGTGGCAGCACAGATACGCAGTATTTT. This rearrangement joins TRBV9 to TRBJ2-3; D gene unclear. V lost 0 bases to trimming and J lost 0 bases, with 5 bases between them. The CDR3 has 14 residues. Germline V CDR1 and CDR2: SGDLS, YYNGEE.

This clone was counted once. The V call is TRBV27, the J call TRBJ2-1, with 9 bases aligning to TRBD2. The germline V gene has CDR1 MNHEY and CDR2 SMNVEV (reference sequence). V shed 4 bases, J shed 6 bases, and the junction held 10 bases outside the gene matches. The CDR3 totals 16 residues. The CDR3 DNA reads as TGTGCCAGCAGTTCCCAACTAGCGGGCGCTTTCAATGAGCAGTTCTTC. The encoded protein is CASSSQLAGAFNEQFF.

The chain carries TRBV9 and TRBJ2-7, with 12 positions matching TRBD2. After removal of 4 bases from V and 6 bases from J, the junction contained 17 bases not matched to a gene. CDR1 is SGDLS, CDR2 YYNGEE, per germline. This CDR3 contains 18 residues. CDR3 residues: CASSPIRSTSGRTGEQYF. The CDR3 region has the DNA TGTGCCAGCAGCCCTATTAGATCGACTAGCGGGAGAACGGGCGAGCAGTACTTC.

The CDR3 nucleotides read TGTGCCAGCAGTCTGCTGAACAGGGTTTCCTACGAGCAGTACTTC. Its translation is CASSLLNRVSYEQYF. The V gene is TRBV28, the J gene TRBJ2-7; possible D gene TRBD1, 6 bases. This CDR3 comprises 15 residues. CDR1 and CDR2 (germline): MDHEN, SYDVKM. Between the trimmed V and J ends, which lost 5 bases and 1 base, there was a span of 15 bases.

This chain joins TRBV24-1 and TRBJ2-3; 7 nucleotides line up with TRBD2. The CDR3 length is 17 residues. The V segment lost 5 bases and the J segment 0 bases; nucleotides outside the gene matches: 10. CDR1 and CDR2 (germline): KGHDR, SFDVKD. The CDR3 is CATSGGLNFRSTDTQYF. Written as DNA, the CDR3 is TGTGCCACCAGTGGGGGACTAAATTTCCGTAGCACAGATACGCAGTATTTT.

The V and J genes are TRBV5-1 and TRBJ2-3, with 10 bases identical to TRBD2. The V segment lost 1 base and the J segment 4 bases; nucleotides outside the gene matches: 6. This CDR3 comprises 16 residues. The germline CDR1 and CDR2 sequences are SGHRS and YFSETQ. CDR3 nucleotide sequence: TGCGCCAGCAGCTTGTTCCTAGCGGGAGAGGCAGATACGCAGTATTTT. It encodes CASSLFLAGEADTQYF. Looking up the rest from reference TRBV5-1 and TRBJ2-3 gives the full variable domain: KAGVTQTPRYLIKTRGQQVTLSCSPISGHRSVSWYQQTPGQGLQFLFEYFSETQRNKGNFPGRFSGRQFSNSRSEMNVSTLELGDSALYLCASSLFLAGEADTQYFGPGTRLTVL.

The genes are TRBV27 and TRBJ2-2; D remains unclear. V lost 6 bases to trimming and J lost 4 bases, with 18 bases between them. The CDR3 runs 16 residues. Germline loops: CDR1 MNHEY, CDR2 SMNVEV (reference sequence). CDR3 sequence: CASSLRPQRSTGELFF. CDR3 nucleotide sequence: TGTGCCAGCAGCCTTCGCCCCCAGCGTTCCACCGGGGAGCTGTTTTTT.

J is TRBJ1-2 and V is TRBV7-3, with D tentatively TRBD1 (5 bases). V was shortened by 6 bases and J by 7 bases, with 18 bases between the two germline ends. The CDR3 extends over 14 amino acids. CDR1 is SGHTA and CDR2 is FQGTGA in the germline V gene. The CDR3 DNA sequence: TGTGCCAGCAGTCCCCGCGGGGCTTCGGGTGGCTACACCTTC. It translates to CASSPRGASGGYTF.

The chain joins TRBV19 to TRBJ2-7, with TRBD1 matching 9 bases. J was trimmed by 3 bases and V by 5 bases; bases with no gene match: 8. Germline V gene lookup returns CDR1 LNHDA and CDR2 SQIVND (reference sequence). This CDR3 comprises 15 residues. The DNA of the CDR3 is TGTGCCAGTAGTCCCCGGACAGGGGAGGACTACGAGCAGTACTTC. It is translated as CASSPRTGEDYEQYF.